These T cell receptor beta chains were read from a single sample in a study of blood T cell repertoires in COVID-19. TCRdb keeps only in-frame clones here, not all; method: immunoSEQ multiplex PCR. This sample yields about 240,000 clones, of which about four fifths are seen a single time; roughly 1.9% belongs to the top ten. Source material: peripheral blood. The receptors originated from a man aged 25-45 years who had recovered from COVID-19. The CDR3 runs from the conserved cysteine through the conserved F or W. A D gene is named only where the DNA matches it firmly. Rows give clone size only sometimes, using once, few, many, or a class for an expanded clone.

-,TRBJ2-1,TRBV5-1,-,TGCGCCAGCAGCACGGGGACAAGGAGCTCCTACAATGAGCAGTTCTTC,CASSTGTRSSYNEQFF
-,TRBJ1-3,TRBV28,few,TGTGCCAGCAATGCAGGGTGGGCTGGAAACACCATATATTTT,CASNAGWAGNTIYF
-,TRBJ1-4,TRBV5-1,many,TGCGCCAGCAACGAGATGCCTAATGAAAAACTGTTTTTT,CASNEMPNEKLFF
-,TRBJ1-3,TRBV4-1,-,TGCGCCAGCAGCCAAGATTCAGGATCATCCGGAAACACCATATATTTT,CASSQDSGSSGNTIYF
TRBD2,TRBJ2-3,TRBV5-1,-,TGCGCCAGCAGCTTGGCTAGCGGGGGGGCCTCAGATACGCAGTATTTT,CASSLASGGASDTQYF
TRBD2,TRBJ2-4,TRBV15,-,TGTGCCACCAGCAGAGATAGCGGGGGCCGGATTCAGTACTTC,CATSRDSGGRIQYF
-,TRBJ2-2,TRBV5-1,-,TGCGCCAGCAGCCCTAACGTCCTCACCGGGGAGCTGTTTTTT,CASSPNVLTGELFF
-,TRBJ2-2,TRBV11-2,-,TGTGCCAGCAGCTTAGAGGGGGGGCCCGGGGAGCTGTTTTTT,CASSLEGGPGELFF
-,TRBJ1-2,TRBV5-1,-,TGCGCCAGCAGCTTGGAGACAGCTTACTATGGCTACACCTTC,CASSLETAYYGYTF
-,TRBJ2-2,TRBV5-1,many,TGCGCCAGCGGGGGAACGGGAGCCGGGGAGCTGTTTTTT,CASGGTGAGELFF
-,TRBJ2-3,TRBV7-3,-,TGTGCCAGCAGCCAAGGCCCCGGAGCGCAGTATTTT,CASSQGPGAQYF
-,TRBJ2-7,TRBV12-3/TRBV12-4,-,TGTGCCAGCAGTCCCCACAGGGTGGGGGAGCAGTACTTC,CASSPHRVGEQYF
TRBD1,TRBJ2-2,TRBV3-1/TRBV3-2,few,TGTGCCAGCAGCCTCCGACAGGGTTACACCGGGGAGCTGTTTTTT,CASSLRQGYTGELFF